This T cell receptor beta chain was identified in a study of T cells in localized non-small cell lung cancer. The CDR3 is 14 residues long. V shed 4 bases and J 4 bases; nucleotides not matched to a gene: 6. Germline values: CDR1 SGHNT, CDR2 YYREEE (reference sequence). Only in-frame clones appear in the TCRdb table, and some are missing; sequencing was by immunoSEQ multiplex PCR. The data hold tens of thousands of clones, with about 85% observed a single time. The chain has TRBV5-4 and TRBJ1-1, with 8 bases identical to TRBD1. This clonotype was obtained from a man between 40 and 75 years old with stage II lung adenocarcinoma. The source was PBMCs, collected before any cancer treatment. The CDR3 loop reads CASSPGQGRTEAFF. The CDR3 coding sequence is TGTGCCAGCAGCCCAGGACAGGGCCGCACTGAAGCTTTCTTT.